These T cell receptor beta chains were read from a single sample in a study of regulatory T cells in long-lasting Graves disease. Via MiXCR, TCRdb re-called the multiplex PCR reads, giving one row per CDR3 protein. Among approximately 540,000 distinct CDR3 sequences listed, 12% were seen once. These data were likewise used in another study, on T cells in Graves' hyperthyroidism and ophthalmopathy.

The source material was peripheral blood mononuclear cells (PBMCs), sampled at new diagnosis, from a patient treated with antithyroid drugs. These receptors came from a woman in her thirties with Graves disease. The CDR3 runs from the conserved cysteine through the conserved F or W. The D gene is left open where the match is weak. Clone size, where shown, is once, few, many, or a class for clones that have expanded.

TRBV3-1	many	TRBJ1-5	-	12	TGTGCCAGCAGCCAAGGAGGGCAGCCCCAGCATTTT	CASSQGGQPQHF
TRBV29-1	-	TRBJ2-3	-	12	TGCAGCGTTGACAGGGATAAAGATACGCAGTATTTT	CSVDRDKDTQYF
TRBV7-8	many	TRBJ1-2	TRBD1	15	TGTGCCAGCAGCTTAGCGCTGACAGGGGCCTATGGCTACACCTTC	CASSLALTGAYGYTF
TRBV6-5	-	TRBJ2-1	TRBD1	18	TGTGCCAGCAGTTACTCAGGGGGCAGGACCAATCCCTACAATGAGCAGTTCTTC	CASSYSGGRTNPYNEQFF
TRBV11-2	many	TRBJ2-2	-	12	TGTGCCAGCAGCCCGGACAGCGGGGAGCTGTTTTTT	CASSPDSGELFF
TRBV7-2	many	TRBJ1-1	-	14	TGTGCCAGCAGCCCCGCCGGGTTGGGCACTGAAGCTTTCTTT	CASSPAGLGTEAFF
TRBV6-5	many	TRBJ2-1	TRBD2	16	TGTGCCAGCAGTTACTCGTGGCTAGCGGACAACAATGAGCAGTTCTTC	CASSYSWLADNNEQFF
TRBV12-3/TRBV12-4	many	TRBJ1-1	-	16	TGTGCCAGCAGTTTAGAGTCAGGGCGGGCTGAGACTGAAGCTTTCTTT	CASSLESGRAETEAFF
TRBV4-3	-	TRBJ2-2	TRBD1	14	TGCGCCAGCGGACAGGGATTCAACACCGGGGAGCTGTTTTTT	CASGQGFNTGELFF
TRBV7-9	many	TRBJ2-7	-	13	TGTGCCAGCAGCTCACGAGGGCCGGTGGAGCAGTACTTC	CASSSRGPVEQYF
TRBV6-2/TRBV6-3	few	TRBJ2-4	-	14	TGTGCCAGCAGTTACTCTTACCGAACGAACATTCAGTACTTC	CASSYSYRTNIQYF
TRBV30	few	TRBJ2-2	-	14	TGTGCCTGGAGCGGGCGAACGAACACCGGGGAGCTGTTTTTT	CAWSGRTNTGELFF
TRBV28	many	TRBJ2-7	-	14	TGTGCCAGCCAAAACACAGGGAGCACCTACGAGCAGTACTTC	CASQNTGSTYEQYF
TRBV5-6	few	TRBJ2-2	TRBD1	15	TGTGCCAGCAGCTTGCAACAGGGGTACACCGGGGAGCTGTTTTTT	CASSLQQGYTGELFF
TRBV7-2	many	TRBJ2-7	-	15	TGTGCCAGCAGTCAAGGGGGGGTATCGATTTACGAGCAGTACTTC	CASSQGGVSIYEQYF
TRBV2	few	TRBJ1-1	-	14	TGTGCCAGCAGATACAGGAAGATGAACACTGAAGCTTTCTTT	CASRYRKMNTEAFF
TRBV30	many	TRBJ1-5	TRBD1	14	TGTGCCTGGAGCGGACAGGGGCGCAATCAGCCCCAGCATTTT	CAWSGQGRNQPQHF
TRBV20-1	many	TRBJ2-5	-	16	TGCAGTGCTAGAGATCCTGGTAGAGGTGGAGGGGAGACCCAGTACTTC	CSARDPGRGGGETQYF
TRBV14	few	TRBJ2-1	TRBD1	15	TGTGCCAGCAGCCAAGAGACAGGGATTTTAGATGAGCAGTTCTTC	CASSQETGILDEQFF
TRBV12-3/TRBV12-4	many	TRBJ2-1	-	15	TGTGCCAGCAGTTTTGGGGGAGCCCAATACAATGAGCAGTTCTTC	CASSFGGAQYNEQFF
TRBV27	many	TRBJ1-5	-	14	TGTGCCAGCAGTTTCACAGGGTCCAATCAGCCCCAGCATTTT	CASSFTGSNQPQHF
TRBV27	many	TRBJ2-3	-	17	TGTGCCAGCAGTTCGTCCCGCCTACCGGGAGACACAGATACGCAGTATTTT	CASSSSRLPGDTDTQYF
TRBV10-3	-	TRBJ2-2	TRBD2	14	TGTGCCATCAGTGAGCCGGGCCGCACTAGCGGGCTGTTTTTT	CAISEPGRTSGLFF
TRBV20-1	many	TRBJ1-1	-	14	TGCAGTGCTAAGGAGGGGCGGCAAATCACTGAAGCTTTCTTT	CSAKEGRQITEAFF
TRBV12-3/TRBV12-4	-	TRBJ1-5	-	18	TGTGCCAGCAGTTTAATTTATGGGGCTTCCGAAGGGAATCAGCCCCAGCATTTT	CASSLIYGASEGNQPQHF
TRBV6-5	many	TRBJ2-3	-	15	TGTGCCAGCAGTTACCCCAGGGCCGACACAGATACGCAGTATTTT	CASSYPRADTDTQYF
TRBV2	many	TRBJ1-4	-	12	TGTGCCAGCAGTACTATAGGGGAAAAACTGTTTTTT	CASSTIGEKLFF
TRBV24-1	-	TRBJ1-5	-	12	TGTGCCACCAGTGAAAGCGGACAGCCCCAGCATTTT	CATSESGQPQHF
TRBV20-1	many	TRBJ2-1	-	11	TGCAGTGCTATGTCCTACAATGAGCAGTTCTTC	CSAMSYNEQFF
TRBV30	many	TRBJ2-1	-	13	TGTGCCTGGAGTGTACACGGGGACAATGAGCAGTTCTTC	CAWSVHGDNEQFF